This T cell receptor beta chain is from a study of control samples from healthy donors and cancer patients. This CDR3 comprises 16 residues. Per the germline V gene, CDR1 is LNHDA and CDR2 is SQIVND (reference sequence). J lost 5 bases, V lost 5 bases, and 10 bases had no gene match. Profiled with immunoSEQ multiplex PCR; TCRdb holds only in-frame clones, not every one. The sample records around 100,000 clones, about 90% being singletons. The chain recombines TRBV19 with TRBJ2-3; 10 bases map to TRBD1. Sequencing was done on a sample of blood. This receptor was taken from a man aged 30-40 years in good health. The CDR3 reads CASSPRTGGYQDTQYF. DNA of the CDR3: TGTGCCAGTAGTCCCCGGACAGGGGGATATCAAGATACGCAGTATTTT.